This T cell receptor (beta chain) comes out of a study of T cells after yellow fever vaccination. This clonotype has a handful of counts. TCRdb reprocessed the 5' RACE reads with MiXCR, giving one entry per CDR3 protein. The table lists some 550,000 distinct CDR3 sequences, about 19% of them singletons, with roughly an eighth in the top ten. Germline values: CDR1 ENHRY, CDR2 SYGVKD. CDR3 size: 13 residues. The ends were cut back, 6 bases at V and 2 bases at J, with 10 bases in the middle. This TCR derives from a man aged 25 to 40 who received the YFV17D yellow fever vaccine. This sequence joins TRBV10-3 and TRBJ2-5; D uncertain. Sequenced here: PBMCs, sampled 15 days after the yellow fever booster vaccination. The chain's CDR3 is CAISPNLQETQYF. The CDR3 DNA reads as TGTGCCATCAGCCCTAATTTGCAAGAGACCCAGTACTTC.